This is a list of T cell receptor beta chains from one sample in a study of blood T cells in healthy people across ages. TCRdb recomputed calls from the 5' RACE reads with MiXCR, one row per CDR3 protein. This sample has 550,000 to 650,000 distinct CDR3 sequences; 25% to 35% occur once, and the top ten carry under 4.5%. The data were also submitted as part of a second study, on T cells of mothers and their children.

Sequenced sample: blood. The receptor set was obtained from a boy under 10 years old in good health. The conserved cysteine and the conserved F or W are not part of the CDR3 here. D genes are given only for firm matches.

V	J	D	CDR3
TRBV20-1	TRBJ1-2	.	SAQPGVYGYT
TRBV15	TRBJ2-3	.	ATSPGGVTDTQY
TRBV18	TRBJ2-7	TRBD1	ASSPSGTGGSEQY
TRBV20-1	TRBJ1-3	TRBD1	SAGTGPGNTIY
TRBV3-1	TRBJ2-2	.	ASSQVHWTAGDGELF
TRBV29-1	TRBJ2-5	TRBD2	SAGTRGIRETQY
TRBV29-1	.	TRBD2	SVVSRGGTETQY
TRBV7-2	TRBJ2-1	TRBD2	ASSLGGGGRSGDEQF
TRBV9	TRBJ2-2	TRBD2	ASSPGGSPTRELF
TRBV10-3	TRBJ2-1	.	AITKTRVNEQF
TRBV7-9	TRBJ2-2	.	ASRAGTGELF
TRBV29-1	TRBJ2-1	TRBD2	SVEQRGSYNEQF
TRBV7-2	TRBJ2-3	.	ASSLGQRGWADTQY
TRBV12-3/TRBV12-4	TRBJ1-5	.	ARSETTVPIMPQH
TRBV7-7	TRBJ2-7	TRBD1	ASSLPGQETYEQY
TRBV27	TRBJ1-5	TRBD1	ASQEGGVGYSNQPQH
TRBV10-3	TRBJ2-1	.	AISDPGVLGYNEQF
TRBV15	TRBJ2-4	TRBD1	ATSRDYNDRGMAKNIQY
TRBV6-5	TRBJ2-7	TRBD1	ASSASTGGEYEQY
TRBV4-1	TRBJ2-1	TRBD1	ASSSNRGQSYNEQF
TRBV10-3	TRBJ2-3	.	AISESTDTQY
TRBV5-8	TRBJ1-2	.	ASSSPRRNYGYT
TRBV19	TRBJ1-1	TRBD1	ASSRWTGTMNTEAF
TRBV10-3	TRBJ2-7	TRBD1	AISGTDRPLSEQY
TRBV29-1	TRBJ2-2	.	SHSGNTGELF
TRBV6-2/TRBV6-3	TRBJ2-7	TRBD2	ASSYSPSGSSYEQY
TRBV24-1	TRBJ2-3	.	ATSEGRLTDTQY
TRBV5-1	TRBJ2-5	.	ASSSGLHQETQY
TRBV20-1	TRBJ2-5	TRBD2	SARAPGLAVKETQY
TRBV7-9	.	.	ASSPTEFSTDTQH
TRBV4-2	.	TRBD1	ASSQDYGQAYEQY
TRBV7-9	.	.	ASSLALATTYEQY
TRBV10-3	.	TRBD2	ASRGTRAYEQY
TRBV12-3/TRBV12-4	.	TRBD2	ASSPGLAGAVQF
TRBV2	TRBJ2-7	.	ASRRKGDEQY
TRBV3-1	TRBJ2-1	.	ASSQFSGNEQF
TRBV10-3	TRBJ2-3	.	AISESSRSGVNTGTQY
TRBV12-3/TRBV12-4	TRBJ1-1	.	ASSRRRNIMNTEAF
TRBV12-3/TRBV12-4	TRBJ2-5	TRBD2	ASNLSGREETQY
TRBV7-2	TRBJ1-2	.	ASSLGPEGYGYT
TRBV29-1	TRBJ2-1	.	SVDRDIYNEQF
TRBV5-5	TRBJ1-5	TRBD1	ASSISGGPQH
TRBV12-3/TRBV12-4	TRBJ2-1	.	ASSRTYNEQF
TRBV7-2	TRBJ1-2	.	ASMEPRTAYGYT
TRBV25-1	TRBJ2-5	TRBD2	ASSDLSAAGAGETQY